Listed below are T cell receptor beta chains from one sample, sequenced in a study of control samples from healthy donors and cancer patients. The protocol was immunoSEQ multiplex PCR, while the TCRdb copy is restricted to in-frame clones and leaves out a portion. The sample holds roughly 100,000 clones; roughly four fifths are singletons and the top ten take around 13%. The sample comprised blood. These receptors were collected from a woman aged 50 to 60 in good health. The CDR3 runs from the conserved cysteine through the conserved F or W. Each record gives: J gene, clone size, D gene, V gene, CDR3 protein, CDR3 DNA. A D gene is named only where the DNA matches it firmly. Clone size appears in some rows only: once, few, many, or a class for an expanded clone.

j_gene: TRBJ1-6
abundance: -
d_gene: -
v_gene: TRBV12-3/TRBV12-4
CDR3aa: CASRGGKSPLHF
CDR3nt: TGTGCCAGCAGAGGGGGGAAATCACCCCTCCACTTT

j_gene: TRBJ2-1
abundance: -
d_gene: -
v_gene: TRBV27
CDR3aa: CASRGFQGSYGDEQFF
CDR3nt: TGTGCCAGCAGGGGGTTTCAGGGAAGCTATGGGGATGAGCAGTTCTTC

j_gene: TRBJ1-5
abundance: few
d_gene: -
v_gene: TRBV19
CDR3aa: CASSIDSYSSNQPQHF
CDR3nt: TGTGCCAGTAGTATAGATTCCTACAGTAGCAATCAGCCCCAGCATTTT

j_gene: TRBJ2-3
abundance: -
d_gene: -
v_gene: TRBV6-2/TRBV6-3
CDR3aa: CASSYMKDTQYF
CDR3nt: TGTGCCAGCAGTTACATGAAAGATACGCAGTATTTT

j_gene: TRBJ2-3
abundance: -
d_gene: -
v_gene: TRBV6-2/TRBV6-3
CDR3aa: CASSYLETSTDTQYF
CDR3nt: TGTGCCAGCAGTTACCTTGAGACTAGCACAGATACGCAGTATTTT

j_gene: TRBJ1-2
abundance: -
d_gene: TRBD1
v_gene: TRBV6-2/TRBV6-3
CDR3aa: CASSNPGQGYGYTF
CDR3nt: TGTGCCAGCAGTAATCCGGGACAGGGCTATGGCTACACCTTC

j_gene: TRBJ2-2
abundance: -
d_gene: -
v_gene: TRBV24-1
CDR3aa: CATRETGELFF
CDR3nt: TGTGCCACCAGAGAGACCGGGGAGCTGTTTTTT

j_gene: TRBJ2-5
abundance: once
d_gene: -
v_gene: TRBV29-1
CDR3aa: CSAGEGSETQYF
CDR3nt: TGCAGCGCTGGTGAGGGGTCAGAGACCCAGTACTTC

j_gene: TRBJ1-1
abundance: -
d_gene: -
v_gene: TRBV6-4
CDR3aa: CASKERGDTNTEAFF
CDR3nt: TGTGCCAGCAAAGAGCGGGGAGACACGAACACTGAAGCTTTCTTT

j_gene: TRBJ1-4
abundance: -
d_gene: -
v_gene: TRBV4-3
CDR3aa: CASSQVLDTNEKLFF
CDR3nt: TGCGCCAGCAGCCAAGTGCTGGACACCAATGAAAAACTGTTTTTT

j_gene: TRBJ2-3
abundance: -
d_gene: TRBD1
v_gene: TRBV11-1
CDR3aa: CASSDRDSITDTQYF
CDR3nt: TGTGCCAGCAGCGACCGGGACAGTATAACAGATACGCAGTATTTT

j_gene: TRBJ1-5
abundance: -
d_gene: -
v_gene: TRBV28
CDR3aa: CASSFGKAGGPQHF
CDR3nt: TGTGCCAGCAGTTTTGGGAAGGCAGGTGGGCCCCAGCATTTT

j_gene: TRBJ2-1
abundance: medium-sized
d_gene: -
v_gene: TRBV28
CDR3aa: CASSLEPGMDEQFF
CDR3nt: TGTGCCAGCAGTTTAGAACCTGGAATGGATGAGCAGTTCTTC

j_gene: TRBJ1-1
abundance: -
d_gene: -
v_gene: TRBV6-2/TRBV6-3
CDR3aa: CASSVGRTEAFF
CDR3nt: TGTGCCAGCAGTGTGGGACGGACTGAAGCTTTCTTT

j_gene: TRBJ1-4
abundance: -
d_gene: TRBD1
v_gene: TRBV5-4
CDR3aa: CASSSWTGGGEKLFF
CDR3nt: TGTGCCAGCAGCTCCTGGACAGGGGGGGGTGAAAAACTGTTTTTT

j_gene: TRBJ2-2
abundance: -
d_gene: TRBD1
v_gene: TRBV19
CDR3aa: CASSIVPGTGYTGELFF
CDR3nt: TGTGCCAGTAGTATAGTCCCGGGGACAGGGTACACCGGGGAGCTGTTTTTT

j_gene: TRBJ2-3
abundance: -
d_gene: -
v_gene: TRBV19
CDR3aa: CASSLGTVSTDTQYF
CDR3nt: TGTGCCAGTAGTCTAGGGACGGTGAGCACAGATACGCAGTATTTT

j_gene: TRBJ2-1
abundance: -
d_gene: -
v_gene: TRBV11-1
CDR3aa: CASSPRLGNEQFF
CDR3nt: TGTGCCAGCAGCCCCCGGCTTGGTAATGAGCAGTTCTTC

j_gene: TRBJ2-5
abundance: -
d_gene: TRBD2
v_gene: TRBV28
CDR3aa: CASSGLTSGGSETQYF
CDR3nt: TGTGCCAGCAGCGGGTTAACTAGCGGGGGGTCAGAGACCCAGTACTTC

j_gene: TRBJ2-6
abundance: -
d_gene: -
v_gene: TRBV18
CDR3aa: CASSPTPSFSGANVLTF
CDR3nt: TGTGCCAGCTCACCAACGCCATCCTTCTCTGGGGCCAACGTCCTGACTTTC

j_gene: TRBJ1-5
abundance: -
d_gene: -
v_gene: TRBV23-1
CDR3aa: CASTLPNPNQPQHF
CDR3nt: TGCGCCAGCACCCTTCCCAACCCGAATCAGCCCCAGCATTTT

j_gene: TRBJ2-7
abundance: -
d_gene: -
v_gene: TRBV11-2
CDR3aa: CASSLVGSLRNEQYF
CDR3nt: TGTGCCAGCAGCTTAGTGGGGTCCCTCCGAAACGAGCAGTACTTC

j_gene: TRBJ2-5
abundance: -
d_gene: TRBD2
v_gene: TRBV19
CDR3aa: CASRLTGGGLGETQYF
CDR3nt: TGTGCCAGTAGGCTCACCGGGGGGGGGCTAGGAGAGACCCAGTACTTC

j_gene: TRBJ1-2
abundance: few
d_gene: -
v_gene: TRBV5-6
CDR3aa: CASSLAGRGYTF
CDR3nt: TGTGCCAGCAGCTTGGCAGGTCGCGGCTACACCTTC

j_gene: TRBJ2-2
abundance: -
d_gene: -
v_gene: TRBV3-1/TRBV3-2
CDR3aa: CASSQRAVGELFF
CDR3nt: TGTGCCAGCAGCCAGAGGGCGGTGGGGGAGCTGTTTTTT

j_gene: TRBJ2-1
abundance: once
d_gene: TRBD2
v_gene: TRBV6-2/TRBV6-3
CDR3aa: CASSYSHVAGVPSEQFF
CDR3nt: TGTGCCAGCAGTTACTCCCACGTCGCGGGAGTGCCTAGTGAGCAGTTCTTC

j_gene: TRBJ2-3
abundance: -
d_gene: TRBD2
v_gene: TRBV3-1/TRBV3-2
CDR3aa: CASSQVVSGGAPDTQYF
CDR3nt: TGTGCCAGCAGCCAAGTAGTTAGCGGGGGGGCCCCAGATACGCAGTATTTT

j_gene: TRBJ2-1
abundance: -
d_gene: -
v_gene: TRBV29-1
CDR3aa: CSVGLFESYNEQFF
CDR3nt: TGCAGCGTTGGATTGTTCGAATCCTACAATGAGCAGTTCTTC

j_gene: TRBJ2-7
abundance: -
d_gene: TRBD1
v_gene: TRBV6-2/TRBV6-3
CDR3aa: CASRPPGQLYEQYF
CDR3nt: TGTGCCAGCAGACCTCCGGGACAGCTGTACGAGCAGTACTTC

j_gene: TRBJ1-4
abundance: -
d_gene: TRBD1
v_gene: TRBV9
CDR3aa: CASSNTGANNEKLFF
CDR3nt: TGTGCCAGCAGCAACACAGGGGCTAATAATGAAAAACTGTTTTTT

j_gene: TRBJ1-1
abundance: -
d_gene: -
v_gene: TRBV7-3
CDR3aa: CASGKHGGTEAFF
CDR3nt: TGTGCCAGCGGAAAGCATGGGGGCACTGAAGCTTTCTTT

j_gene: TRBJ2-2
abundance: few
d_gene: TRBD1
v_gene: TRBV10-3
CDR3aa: CATWGQGALGELFF
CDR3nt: TGTGCCACCTGGGGACAGGGGGCGTTGGGGGAGCTGTTTTTT

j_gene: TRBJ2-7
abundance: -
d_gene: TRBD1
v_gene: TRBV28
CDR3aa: CASSHPGQGAIEQYF
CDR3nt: TGTGCCAGCAGTCACCCGGGACAGGGGGCAATCGAGCAGTACTTC

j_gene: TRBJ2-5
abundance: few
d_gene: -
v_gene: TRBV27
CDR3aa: CASRRQGGQETQYF
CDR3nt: TGTGCCAGCCGAAGACAGGGAGGCCAAGAGACCCAGTACTTC

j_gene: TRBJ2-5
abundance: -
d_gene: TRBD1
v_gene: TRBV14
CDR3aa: CASSQDQGAETQYF
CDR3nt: TGTGCCAGCAGCCAAGATCAGGGGGCAGAGACCCAGTACTTC

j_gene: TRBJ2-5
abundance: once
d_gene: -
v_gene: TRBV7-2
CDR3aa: CASSPSRETQYF
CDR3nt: TGTGCCAGCAGCCCCTCCAGGGAGACCCAGTACTTC

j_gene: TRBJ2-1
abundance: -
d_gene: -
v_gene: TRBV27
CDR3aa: CASSLGGTLYEQFF
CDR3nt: TGTGCCAGCAGTTTAGGCGGGACTCTTTATGAGCAGTTCTTC

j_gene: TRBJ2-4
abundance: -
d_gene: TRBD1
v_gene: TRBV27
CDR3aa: CASSLPRDREAKNIQYF
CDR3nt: TGTGCCAGCAGTTTACCTAGGGACAGGGAAGCCAAAAACATTCAGTACTTC

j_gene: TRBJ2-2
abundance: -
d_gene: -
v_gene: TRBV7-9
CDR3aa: CASSFLITKANTGELFF
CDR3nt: TGTGCCAGCAGCTTCCTAATTACTAAGGCCAACACCGGGGAGCTGTTTTTT

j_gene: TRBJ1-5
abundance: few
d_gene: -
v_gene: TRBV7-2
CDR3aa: CASSLLDNQPQHF
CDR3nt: TGTGCCAGCAGCTTATTGGACAATCAGCCCCAGCATTTT

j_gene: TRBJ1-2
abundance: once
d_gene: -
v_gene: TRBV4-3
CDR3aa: CASSQETGIYGYTF
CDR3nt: TGCGCCAGCAGCCAAGAAACAGGAATCTATGGCTACACCTTC

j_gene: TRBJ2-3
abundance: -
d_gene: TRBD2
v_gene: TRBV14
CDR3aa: CASSQATSGRWDTQYF
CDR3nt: TGTGCCAGCAGCCAAGCCACTAGCGGGAGATGGGATACGCAGTATTTT

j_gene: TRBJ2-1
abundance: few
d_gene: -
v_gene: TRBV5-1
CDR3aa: CASSLGVNIYNEQFF
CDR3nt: TGCGCCAGCAGCTTGGGGGTTAATATCTACAATGAGCAGTTCTTC

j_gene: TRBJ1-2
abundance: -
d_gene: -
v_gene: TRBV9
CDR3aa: CASSEESYGYTF
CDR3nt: TGTGCCAGCAGCGAGGAGTCTTATGGCTACACCTTC

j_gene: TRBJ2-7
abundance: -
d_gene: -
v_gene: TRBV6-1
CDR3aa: CASSESLAVSYEQYF
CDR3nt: TGTGCCAGCAGTGAATCGCTAGCAGTTAGCTACGAGCAGTACTTC